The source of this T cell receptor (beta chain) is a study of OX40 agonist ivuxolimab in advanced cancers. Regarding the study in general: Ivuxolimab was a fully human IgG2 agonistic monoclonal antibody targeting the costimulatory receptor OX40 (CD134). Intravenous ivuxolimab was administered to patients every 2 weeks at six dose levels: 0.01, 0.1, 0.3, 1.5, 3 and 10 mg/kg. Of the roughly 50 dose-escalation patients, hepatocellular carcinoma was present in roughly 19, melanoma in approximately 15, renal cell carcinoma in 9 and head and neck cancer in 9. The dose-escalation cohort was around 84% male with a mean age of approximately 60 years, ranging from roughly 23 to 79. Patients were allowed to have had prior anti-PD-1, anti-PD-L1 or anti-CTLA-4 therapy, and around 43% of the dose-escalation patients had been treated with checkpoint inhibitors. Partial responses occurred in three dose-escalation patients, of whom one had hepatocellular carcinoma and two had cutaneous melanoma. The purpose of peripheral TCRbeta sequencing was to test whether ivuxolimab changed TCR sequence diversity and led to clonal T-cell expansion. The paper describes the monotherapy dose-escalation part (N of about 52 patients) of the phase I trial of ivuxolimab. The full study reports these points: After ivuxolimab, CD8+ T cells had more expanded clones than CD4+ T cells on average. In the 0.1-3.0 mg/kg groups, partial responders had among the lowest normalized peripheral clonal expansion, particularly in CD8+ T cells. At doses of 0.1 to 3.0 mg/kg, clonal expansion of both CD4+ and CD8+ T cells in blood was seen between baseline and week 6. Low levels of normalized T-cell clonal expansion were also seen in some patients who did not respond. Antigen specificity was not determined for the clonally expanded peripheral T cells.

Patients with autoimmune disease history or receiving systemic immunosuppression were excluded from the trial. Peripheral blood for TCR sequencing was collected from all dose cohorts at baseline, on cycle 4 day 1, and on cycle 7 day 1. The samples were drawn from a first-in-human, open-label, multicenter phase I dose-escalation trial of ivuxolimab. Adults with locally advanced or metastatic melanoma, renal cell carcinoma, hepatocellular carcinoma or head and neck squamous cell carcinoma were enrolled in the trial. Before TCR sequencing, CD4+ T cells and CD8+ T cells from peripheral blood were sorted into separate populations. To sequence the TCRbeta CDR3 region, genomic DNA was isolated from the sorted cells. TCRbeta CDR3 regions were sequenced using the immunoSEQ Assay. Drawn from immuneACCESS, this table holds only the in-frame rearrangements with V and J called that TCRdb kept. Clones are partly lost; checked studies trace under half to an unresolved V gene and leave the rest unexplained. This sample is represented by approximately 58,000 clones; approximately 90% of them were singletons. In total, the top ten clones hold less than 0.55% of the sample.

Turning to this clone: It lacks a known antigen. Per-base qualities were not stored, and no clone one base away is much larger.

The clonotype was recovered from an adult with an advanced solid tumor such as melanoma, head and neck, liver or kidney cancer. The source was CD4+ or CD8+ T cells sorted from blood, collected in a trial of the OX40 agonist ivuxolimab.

The CDR3 protein sequence reads: CASSTGQGGPNEQFF. DNA sequence: TGTGCCAGCAGTACGGGACAGGGAGGACCCAATGAGCAGTTCTTC. The V and J segments used are TRBV27 and TRBJ2-1; TRBD1 agrees with 9 junctional bases. Per the germline V gene (reference sequence), MNHEY is the CDR1 and SMNVEV is the CDR2. The CDR3 covers 15 residues, taking in both the cysteine and the phenylalanine. Only the CDR3 region is kept as DNA, spanning 45 bases read in frame from base 1. After removal of 5 bases from V and 6 bases from J, the junction retains 8 bases not matched to a gene.